Presented here are 26 T cell receptor beta chains from one specimen sequenced in a study of cytomegalovirus exposure and HLA in healthy donors. PCR used 60 Vbeta primers and 13 Jbeta primers. Measured with immunoSEQ multiplex PCR; TCRdb has only the in-frame clones, and not every one. The sample lists some 180,000 clones, 85% seen once, with 2% to 2.5% in the top ten. The specimen sequenced was PBMCs. These receptors all come from a woman aged 50 to 60 in good health and CMV-seronegative.

The J gene is TRBJ2-3, the V gene TRBV15, with TRBD2 matching over 10 bases. The CDR3 contains 15 residues. V shed 2 bases and J 4 bases; nucleotides not matched to a gene: 3. The germline V gene encodes CDR1 LNHNV and CDR2 YYDKDF (reference sequence). As DNA, the CDR3 is TGTGCCACCAGCAGACTAGCGGGAGCCCCAGATACGCAGTATTTT. Protein product: CATSRLAGAPDTQYF.

This clone was seen once. The rearrangement links TRBV19 to TRBJ2-1, with 7 bases lining up with TRBD1. V was clipped by 6 bases and J by 8 bases; unmatched bases: 10. The CDR3 consists of 14 residues. Germline values: CDR1 LNHDA, CDR2 SQIVND (reference sequence). The CDR3, as DNA: TGTGCCAGTAGCTCTCGGACAGGCTGGGATGAGCAGTTCTTC. Translation gives CASSSRTGWDEQFF.

The gene calls are TRBV5-1 and TRBJ2-3; D is possibly TRBD1 (5 bases). The germline V gene encodes CDR1 SGHRS and CDR2 YFSETQ. V was clipped by 1 base and J by 3 bases, with 18 bases between them. The CDR3 runs to 17 residues. CDR3 bases: TGCGCCAGCAGCTTGTACAGGAACCAAGTGGGGACAGATACGCAGTATTTT. This sequence encodes CASSLYRNQVGTDTQYF.

The V gene is TRBV6-1, the J gene TRBJ2-7, with 8 bases matching TRBD1. With 3 bases clipped from V and 6 bases from J, the junction kept 16 bases outside the gene matches. CDR3 length: 17 amino acids. The germline gives CDR1 MNHNS, CDR2 SASEGT. This CDR3 is CASSDPPGQGLTSEQYF. Here the CDR3 DNA reads TGTGCCAGCAGTGACCCCCCCGGACAGGGTCTCACTAGCGAGCAGTACTTC.

This clone was detected only once. V gene TRBV28 combines with J gene TRBJ1-4; no clear D gene. The V end was cut by 2 bases, the J end by 4 bases, with 5 bases between. CDR1 and CDR2 from the germline V gene are MDHEN and SYDVKM. The CDR3 is made up of 13 amino acids. The CDR3 region is CASSLQINEKLFF. The CDR3 DNA sequence: TGTGCCAGCAGTTTACAGATTAATGAAAAACTGTTTTTT.

The genes are TRBV4-2 and TRBJ2-3, with TRBD2 identical over 12 bases. The V and J ends lost 2 bases and 5 bases, in that order; junction bases with no gene match: 8. The CDR3 is 17 amino acids. The V gene's germline CDR1 is LGHNA and CDR2 YNFKEQ. CDR3 sequence: CASSQTETSGSGDTQYF. Written as DNA, the CDR3 is TGTGCCAGCAGCCAAACGGAGACTAGCGGGAGTGGAGATACGCAGTATTTT.

The V gene is TRBV19, the J gene TRBJ1-2, with a tentative D call TRBD1 (6 bases). CDR1 is LNHDA and CDR2 is SQIVND in the germline V gene (reference sequence). The ends were cut back, 3 bases at V and 2 bases at J, with 10 bases in the middle. The CDR3 has 14 residues. In DNA, the CDR3 is TGTGCCAGTAGTATGGGGGGGCGCAACTATGGCTACACCTTC. Protein sequence: CASSMGGRNYGYTF.

V usage is TRBV15 and J usage is TRBJ2-4; 7 nucleotides agree with TRBD2. The V gene end was trimmed by 3 bases and the J gene end by 5 bases; junction bases not matched to a gene: 4. The CDR3 has 14 amino acids. Per germline, CDR1 LNHNV and CDR2 YYDKDF (reference sequence). CDR3 in DNA: TGTGCCACCAGCAGGCCGGGACTACAAAACATTCAGTACTTC. It yields the protein CATSRPGLQNIQYF.

The CDR3 loop is CASKTDHANTGELFF. The CDR3 DNA reads as TGTGCCAGCAAAACAGATCACGCGAACACCGGGGAGCTGTTTTTT. The V call is TRBV6-5, the J call TRBJ2-2; no clear D. Trimming removed 7 bases at V and 0 bases at J, with 12 bases between. The CDR3 sequence is 15 residues long. Looked up from germline, CDR1 is MNHEY and CDR2 is SVGAGI.

The chain recombines TRBV5-4 with TRBJ2-1, with TRBD2 as a possible D gene (6 bases). The CDR3 loop spans 15 amino acids. The V gene's germline CDR1 is SGHNT and CDR2 YYREEE (reference sequence). V lost 0 bases and J 4 bases, leaving 11 bases between the germline ends. In DNA, the CDR3 is TGTGCCAGCAGCTTGGACGGGAGCTCTTACAATGAGCAGTTCTTC. Amino acid sequence: CASSLDGSSYNEQFF.

This chain links TRBV4-2 with TRBJ1-4; TRBD1 matches 7 bases. Trimming took 0 bases from V and 4 from J; bases not matched to a gene: 5. Germline CDR1 LGHNA, CDR2 YNFKEQ. The CDR3 is 16 amino acids. CDR3 coding DNA: TGTGCCAGCAGCCAAGACACCCAGGGGGGTAATGAAAAACTGTTTTTT. This translates into CASSQDTQGGNEKLFF.

J is TRBJ2-3 and V is TRBV6-5; a possible D gene is TRBD1 (6 bases). The ends were cut back, 5 bases at V and 0 bases at J, with 9 bases in the middle. This CDR3 is 14 amino acids long. The germline CDR1 and CDR2 sequences are MNHEY and SVGAGI. This chain's CDR3 is CASSVGQSTDTQYF. In DNA, the CDR3 is TGTGCCAGCAGTGTAGGACAGAGCACAGATACGCAGTATTTT.

V is TRBV29-1 and J is TRBJ2-1; D uncertain. This CDR3 comprises 13 residues. The V end was cut by 4 bases, the J end by 0 bases, with 7 bases between. CDR1 SQVTM and CDR2 ANQGSEA come from the germline V gene. CDR3 loop: CSVGQRSYNEQFF. The DNA for the CDR3 is TGCAGCGTTGGGCAGCGCTCCTACAATGAGCAGTTCTTC.

V gene TRBV12-5 combines with J gene TRBJ2-2; 11 positions match TRBD1. The V gene end was trimmed by 6 bases and the J gene end by 5 bases; junction bases not matched to a gene: 5. The CDR3 loop spans 15 amino acids. Germline CDR1 and CDR2: LGHNT and FRNRAP. As DNA, the CDR3 is TGTGCTAGTGGCGGACAGGGGGCGCCGACCGGGGAGCTGTTTTTT. Its translation is CASGGQGAPTGELFF.

Remarks on this clone: The same CDR3 is also encoded by other DNA sequences in this sample. The CDR3 DNA reads as TGTGCCAGCAGCCCTAGGAGGACGGTCCAAGAGACCCAGTACTTC. This codes for CASSPRRTVQETQYF. The J gene is TRBJ2-5, the V gene TRBV11-2; tentative D call: TRBD2 (5 bases). This CDR3 spans 15 amino acids. The V end was cut by 5 bases, the J end by 1 base, with 14 bases between. Germline CDR1 SGHAT, CDR2 FQNNGV.

This CDR3 reads CASSPGQGALNGYTF. CDR3 nucleotides: TGTGCCAGCTCACCTGGACAGGGGGCCTTGAATGGCTACACCTTC. V usage is TRBV18 and J usage is TRBJ1-2; 11 bases align to TRBD1. This CDR3 contains 15 residues. V was pared by 3 bases and J by 6 bases, with 6 bases of the junction left unmatched. CDR1 KGHSH and CDR2 LQKENI come from the germline V gene.

V gene TRBV7-9 combines with J gene TRBJ2-1; D is possibly TRBD2 (5 bases). This CDR3 region has 16 residues. V lost 5 bases and J lost 1, with 15 bases in between. The germline CDR1 and CDR2 sequences are SEHNR and FQNEAQ (reference sequence). CDR3 residues: CASSPTGLASYNEQFF. The CDR3 region has the DNA TGTGCCAGCAGCCCGACTGGGCTAGCTTCCTACAATGAGCAGTTCTTC. Full variable domain (rest looked up from reference TRBV7-9 and TRBJ2-1): DTGVSQNPRHKITKRGQNVTFRCDPISEHNRLYWYRQTLGQGPEFLTYFQNEAQLEKSRLLSDRFSAERPKGSFSTLEIQRTEQGDSAMYLCASSPTGLASYNEQFFGPGTRLTVL.

This chain joins TRBV6-5 and TRBJ1-5, with a weak D call TRBD1 (6 bases). Per germline, CDR1 MNHEY and CDR2 SVGAGI. V lost 6 bases and J 3 bases, leaving 12 bases between the germline ends. The CDR3 length is 14 residues. The CDR3 here is CASSTGRDNQPQHF. CDR3 coding DNA: TGTGCCAGCAGCACAGGGAGGGACAATCAGCCCCAGCATTTT.

The gene calls are TRBV7-6 and TRBJ1-5, with D unclear. The CDR3 is 15 residues long. Looked up from germline, CDR1 is SGHVS and CDR2 is FNYEAQ. V lost 2 bases, J lost 0 bases, and 8 bases lay in between. Written as DNA, the CDR3 is TGTGCCAGCAGCTTACTATTCCGTAGCAATCAGCCCCAGCATTTT. It codes for CASSLLFRSNQPQHF.

This chain connects TRBV7-9 to TRBJ1-5; no clear D. The germline CDR1 and CDR2 sequences are SEHNR and FQNEAQ (reference sequence). CDR3 length equals 15 residues. V dropped 1 base and J dropped 1 base, with 8 bases sitting between them. The CDR3 region has the DNA TGTGCCAGCAGCTTAGGAGCCGGGAGCAATCAGCCCCAGCATTTT. Translating gives CASSLGAGSNQPQHF.

Written as DNA, the CDR3 is TGTGCCAGCTTACCGGGGGCTGAGGGGACTGAAGCTTTCTTT. Protein: CASLPGAEGTEAFF. J is TRBJ1-1 and V is TRBV18, with D tentatively TRBD1 (6 bases). The germline CDR1 and CDR2 sequences are KGHSH and LQKENI. This CDR3 spans 14 amino acids. V shed 7 bases and J shed 5 bases, with 17 bases lying between them.

J is TRBJ2-5 and V is TRBV5-1; weak D call: TRBD1 (7 bases). Gene TRBJ2-7 matches the end of the DNA better, so the J call may be wrong. The germline V gene has CDR1 SGHRS and CDR2 YFSETQ. The CDR3 totals 13 residues. In nucleotides, the CDR3 is TGCGCCAGCAGCCGGGGGACAGACTACGAGCAGTACTTC. Amino acid sequence: CASSRGTDYEQYF.

The chain links TRBV6-1 to TRBJ1-5, with TRBD1 matching over 10 bases. Germline V gene lookup returns CDR1 MNHNS and CDR2 SASEGT. The CDR3 extends over 17 amino acids. The V and J ends lost 4 bases and 6 bases, in that order; junction bases with no gene match: 12. DNA of the CDR3: TGTGCCAGCAGTGCTACTTCTTCCGGGACAGGGGTTCAGCCCCAGCATTTT. Its translation: CASSATSSGTGVQPQHF.

This chain connects TRBV5-1 to TRBJ2-7, with unresolved D. This CDR3 comprises 15 residues. The V gene's germline CDR1 is SGHRS and CDR2 YFSETQ. The V end lost 0 bases, the J end lost 1 base, and 11 bases lay between the germline ends. CDR3 region: CASSLGDTTSYEQYF. CDR3 sequence (DNA): TGCGCCAGCAGCTTGGGAGACACAACTTCCTACGAGCAGTACTTC.

J is TRBJ1-3 and V is TRBV19, with TRBD1 as a possible D gene (6 bases). The CDR3 extends over 17 amino acids. The germline V gene encodes CDR1 LNHDA and CDR2 SQIVND (reference sequence). V was clipped by 6 bases and J by 0 bases, with 18 bases between them. The chain's CDR3 is CASRKHEPGDSGNTIYF. CDR3 coding DNA: TGTGCCAGTAGGAAACATGAACCAGGGGACTCTGGAAACACCATATATTTT.

The chain recombines TRBV10-3 with TRBJ2-2; TRBD2 matches at 7 bases. Germline V lookup: CDR1 ENHRY, CDR2 SYGVKD. J was trimmed by 2 bases and V by 5 bases; bases with no gene match: 5. This CDR3 is built from 15 residues. The CDR3 region is CAISPLAENTGELFF. CDR3 nucleotide sequence: TGTGCCATCAGTCCGCTAGCGGAAAACACCGGGGAGCTGTTTTTT.